One and the same sample provided the 29 T cell receptor beta chains below, sequenced in a study of shared T cell receptors in the human thymus. Only in-frame clones appear in the TCRdb table, and some are missing; sequencing was by immunoSEQ multiplex PCR. Of some 640,000 clones detected, approximately 87% appear once; the ten largest clones hold 0.0094%. These data were also filed under a second study, of human thymus T cells.

Input material: thymocytes. Every receptor here comes from a boy younger than two with a congenital heart defect.

V is TRBV27 and J is TRBJ1-5; the D gene is possibly TRBD1 (5 bases). The CDR3 length is 13 residues. Germline V gene lookup returns CDR1 MNHEY and CDR2 SMNVEV (reference sequence). V lost 7 bases and J 4 bases, leaving 11 bases between the germline ends. CDR3 protein: CASILGGNQPQHF. The CDR3 coding sequence is TGTGCCAGCATACTGGGGGGGAATCAGCCCCAGCATTTT.

This chain connects TRBV6-1 to TRBJ2-6; 8 bases fit TRBD1. This CDR3 comprises 17 residues. The germline gives CDR1 MNHNS, CDR2 SASEGT. After removal of 3 bases from V and 2 bases from J, the junction contained 6 bases not matched to a gene. The CDR3 DNA sequence: TGTGCCAGCAGTGAGCAGGACAGGGCGGCTGGGGCCAACGTCCTGACTTTC. This gives the protein CASSEQDRAAGANVLTF.

In DNA, the CDR3 is TGTGCCAGCAGTTTATCGGCTCTAGCGGGAGATACGCAGTATTTT. Translation gives CASSLSALAGDTQYF. V gene TRBV27 combines with J gene TRBJ2-3; 8 nucleotides agree with TRBD2. Germline V CDR1 and CDR2: MNHEY, SMNVEV (reference sequence). The junction had 4 bases not matched to a gene; V was cut back by 0 bases and J by 5 bases. CDR3 length: 15 amino acids.

The chain links TRBV28 to TRBJ2-7; D may be TRBD1 (6 bases). Trimming removed 8 bases at V and 2 bases at J, with 19 bases between. CDR1 MDHEN and CDR2 SYDVKM come from the germline V gene. CDR3 length equals 15 residues. The CDR3 DNA sequence: TGTGCCAGCGCCCATGTTGGGGGCTCGCCCTACGAGCAGTACTTC. Encoded protein: CASAHVGGSPYEQYF.

This clone was observed once. One junction end does not reproduce the germline sequence, and a read error may be involved. This chain links TRBV6-1 with TRBJ2-5; no clear D gene. CDR1 is MNHNS and CDR2 is SASEGT in the germline V gene. The CDR3 spans 11 residues. CDR3 in DNA: TGTGCCAGCAGTGAAAAGGTCTTTCGGGACTTC. Protein: CASSEKVFRDF.

This clone was observed a single time. V and J are TRBV27 and TRBJ2-5; 7 positions agree with TRBD1. Germline CDR1 and CDR2: MNHEY and SMNVEV (reference sequence). The V gene end was trimmed by 9 bases and the J gene end by 1 base; junction bases not matched to a gene: 5. The CDR3 consists of 13 residues. The CDR3 region is CASTDRFQETQYF. The CDR3 coding sequence is TGTGCCAGTACGGACAGGTTCCAAGAGACCCAGTACTTC.

The chain couples TRBV18 to TRBJ2-3; possibly TRBD2 for D (6 bases). This CDR3 contains 15 residues. The V end lost 7 bases, the J end lost 1 base, and 15 bases lay between the germline ends. Germline V lookup: CDR1 KGHSH, CDR2 LQKENI. The DNA of the CDR3 is TGTGCCAGCTTCACGCGGAGGGGTGGCACAGATACGCAGTATTTT. This codes for CASFTRRGGTDTQYF.

The CDR3 bases are TGTGCCAGCAGGGGACTGCAAGAGACCCAGTACTTC. It codes for CASRGLQETQYF. V gene TRBV27 combines with J gene TRBJ2-5, with D perhaps TRBD2 (6 bases). This CDR3 region has 12 residues. Trimming pared 6 bases from V and 2 bases from J, leaving 7 bases between. The germline gives CDR1 MNHEY, CDR2 SMNVEV (reference sequence).

This clone has just one count. The rearrangement links TRBV14 to TRBJ1-1; 7 positions match TRBD1. Germline V gene lookup returns CDR1 SGHDN and CDR2 FVKESK. The CDR3 covers 15 residues. The ends lost 2 bases at V and 8 bases at J; junction bases unmatched: 11. This chain's CDR3 is CASSQWQGGFREAFF. The CDR3 DNA reads TGTGCCAGCAGCCAATGGCAGGGGGGTTTTCGGGAAGCTTTCTTT.

The chain recombines TRBV15 with TRBJ2-3, with 9 bases matching TRBD1. CDR1 is LNHNV, CDR2 YYDKDF, per germline (reference sequence). J gave up 4 bases and V 0 bases, and 5 bases lay outside the gene matches. This CDR3 spans 16 amino acids. CDR3 in amino acids: CATSRDVGQGADTQYF. DNA for the CDR3: TGTGCCACCAGCAGAGATGTGGGACAGGGTGCAGATACGCAGTATTTT.

This sequence joins TRBV7-9 and TRBJ2-1, with 8 nucleotides matching TRBD2. Germline V gene data show CDR1 as SEHNR and CDR2 as FQNEAQ (reference sequence). This CDR3 spans 17 amino acids. After removal of 1 base from V and 8 bases from J, the junction contained 13 bases not matched to a gene. The CDR3 bases are TGTGCCAGCAGCTTAGGGGGACGAGGACTAGCCGGCGATGAGCAGTTCTTC. It translates to CASSLGGRGLAGDEQFF.

The chain combines TRBV5-1 with TRBJ2-7, with TRBD2 matching 7 bases. Unmatched junction bases numbered 5, after V lost 1 base and J lost 4 bases. Germline V CDR1 and CDR2: SGHRS, YFSETQ. This CDR3 region has 14 residues. DNA of the CDR3: TGCGCCAGCAGCTTGCGGGGGGAGGGGTACGAGCAGTACTTC. Its translation: CASSLRGEGYEQYF.

The J gene is TRBJ2-7, the V gene TRBV6-1; TRBD2 aligns across 13 bases. CDR3 length: 19 residues. The ends lost 3 bases at V and 1 base at J; junction bases unmatched: 12. The germline V gene encodes CDR1 MNHNS and CDR2 SASEGT. This CDR3 reads CASSDYPGLAGSSSYEQYF. For the CDR3, the DNA is TGTGCCAGCAGTGATTATCCGGGACTAGCGGGAAGTTCATCCTACGAGCAGTACTTC.

This clone was seen once. The chain has TRBV6-1 and TRBJ1-2, with 12 bases aligning to TRBD1. The CDR3 runs to 16 residues. Germline V lookup: CDR1 MNHNS, CDR2 SASEGT. V was clipped by 3 bases and J by 0 bases; unmatched bases: 2. The CDR3 is CASSEGQGAANYGYTF. In nucleotides, the CDR3 is TGTGCCAGCAGTGAGGGACAGGGGGCAGCTAACTATGGCTACACCTTC.

This rearrangement joins TRBV7-9 to TRBJ2-1, with TRBD2 matching over 12 bases. The CDR3 consists of 19 residues. Looked up from germline, CDR1 is SEHNR and CDR2 is FQNEAQ (reference sequence). J was trimmed by 0 bases and V by 3 bases; bases with no gene match: 9. CDR3 in DNA: TGTGCCAGCAGCTTCCGACTAGCGGGGGAGAAAAGCTCCTACAATGAGCAGTTCTTC. Protein sequence: CASSFRLAGEKSSYNEQFF.

V and J are TRBV6-5 and TRBJ1-4, with a tentative D call TRBD1 (5 bases). Germline values: CDR1 MNHEY, CDR2 SVGAGI. The CDR3 contains 16 residues. Deletions cut 2 bases from V and 5 bases from J, with 15 bases between. This CDR3 reads CASSYRLTDINEKLFF. The CDR3 nucleotides read TGTGCCAGCAGTTACCGCCTGACAGATATCAATGAAAAACTGTTTTTT.

This clone appeared once. V and J are TRBV27 and TRBJ2-2, with 9 nucleotides matching TRBD2. CDR1 is MNHEY, CDR2 SMNVEV, per germline (reference sequence). The junction had 9 bases not matched to a gene; V was cut back by 6 bases and J by 4 bases. This CDR3 has 16 residues. CDR3 in DNA: TGTGCCAGCAGACGGACTAGCGCCAAGGGCACCGGGGAGCTGTTTTTT. This codes for CASRRTSAKGTGELFF.

V usage is TRBV7-9 and J usage is TRBJ2-2; perhaps TRBD1 as D (6 bases). The germline CDR1 and CDR2 sequences are SEHNR and FQNEAQ (reference sequence). The CDR3 sequence is 14 residues long. V was trimmed by 7 bases and J by 2 bases, leaving 11 bases between them. The CDR3 region has the DNA TGTGCCAGCATGGACGGGACAAACACCGGGGAGCTGTTTTTT. Amino acid sequence: CASMDGTNTGELFF.

The chain links TRBV19 to TRBJ2-6; D is uncertain. The V gene lost 5 bases and the J gene lost 1 base, with 3 bases spanning the gap. The length of the CDR3 is 13 residues. Germline V lookup: CDR1 LNHDA, CDR2 SQIVND (reference sequence). The CDR3 loop is CASSPSGANVLTF. CDR3 DNA sequence: TGTGCCAGTAGTCCATCTGGGGCCAACGTCCTGACTTTC.

The genes are TRBV5-1 and TRBJ1-5; no clear D gene. The germline gives CDR1 SGHRS, CDR2 YFSETQ. This CDR3 comprises 14 residues. With 1 base removed from V and 6 bases from J, the gap between germline ends came to 11 bases. The CDR3 here is CASSLYPGGQPQHF. The CDR3 DNA reads as TGCGCCAGCAGCTTGTACCCGGGAGGTCAGCCCCAGCATTTT.

The CDR3 protein is CASSLLTSGGAQFF. CDR3 bases: TGCGCCAGCAGCCTGTTGACTAGCGGGGGAGCACAGTTCTTC. The V gene is TRBV4-1, the J gene TRBJ2-1; 12 bases are shared with TRBD2. V lost 4 bases to trimming and J lost 13 bases; unmatched junction nucleotides: 8. There are 14 residues in the CDR3. From germline, CDR1 is MGHRA and CDR2 YSYEKL.

The genes are TRBV10-3 and TRBJ1-5, with 9 bases lining up with TRBD1. Germline loops: CDR1 ENHRY, CDR2 SYGVKD. V was clipped by 9 bases and J by 4 bases; unmatched bases: 10. The CDR3 is made up of 15 amino acids. CDR3 protein: CAIRPGTGINQPQHF. DNA of the CDR3: TGTGCCATACGTCCCGGGACAGGGATAAATCAGCCCCAGCATTTT.

The CDR3 region is CATRAPPAGHYNEQFF. CDR3 in DNA: TGTGCTACCCGGGCCCCTCCCGCGGGCCACTACAATGAGCAGTTCTTC. The V gene is TRBV14, the J gene TRBJ2-1, with TRBD2 as a possible D gene (5 bases). This CDR3 is built from 16 residues. CDR1 SGHDN and CDR2 FVKESK come from the germline V gene.

The gene calls are TRBV28 and TRBJ2-7; 7 bases agree with TRBD1. Trimming cost V 2 bases and J 7 bases; bases outside gene matches: 11. The CDR3 contains 15 residues. Germline lookup yields CDR1 MDHEN and CDR2 SYDVKM. The CDR3 here is CASSLLLGQRLEQYF. The CDR3 DNA reads as TGTGCCAGCAGTTTACTACTGGGACAGCGATTGGAGCAGTACTTC.

V is TRBV2 and J is TRBJ2-7; 8 nucleotides align to TRBD1. The CDR3 spans 14 residues. In germline, CDR1 is SNHLY, CDR2 FYNNEI. V was clipped by 8 bases and J by 0 bases; unmatched bases: 6. The DNA for the CDR3 is TGTGCCAGCCTAGACAGGGGCAGCTCCTACGAGCAGTACTTC. Translating it yields CASLDRGSSYEQYF.

This clone has more than one count but fewer than ten. The chain couples TRBV6-4 to TRBJ1-1; D perhaps matches TRBD1 (6 bases). Germline loops: CDR1 MRHNA, CDR2 SNTAGT. This CDR3 has 14 amino acids. The germline V and J ends were trimmed by 7 bases and 1 base, with 13 bases remaining between them. CDR3 loop: CASKTGTGNTEAFF. CDR3 nucleotides: TGTGCCAGCAAGACAGGCACGGGGAACACTGAAGCTTTCTTT.

About this clone itself: The junction shows a germline mismatch at one end, possibly a read error. The gene calls are TRBV30 and TRBJ2-1, with D uncertain. The CDR3 is 11 amino acids. CDR1 is GTSNPN and CDR2 is SVGIG in the germline V gene (reference sequence). The CDR3 sequence is CAWSAYYEQFF. The CDR3 nucleotides are TGTGCCTGGAGTGCCTACTATGAGCAGTTCTTC.

DNA of the CDR3: TGTGCCAGCAGCTTCGGGACAGGGCCACCTGGAAACACCATATATTTT. It yields the protein CASSFGTGPPGNTIYF. The chain links TRBV7-9 to TRBJ1-3; 9 positions match TRBD1. Losses at the gene ends were 3 bases for V and 2 bases for J; bases not matched to a gene: 5. Germline CDR1 and CDR2: SEHNR and FQNEAQ (reference sequence). The CDR3 has 16 residues. The full variable domain, its missing parts supplied by reference TRBV7-9 and TRBJ1-3, is DTGVSQNPRHKITKRGQNVTFRCDPISEHNRLYWYRQTLGQGPEFLTYFQNEAQLEKSRLLSDRFSAERPKGSFSTLEIQRTEQGDSAMYLCASSFGTGPPGNTIYFGEGSWLTVV.

V usage is TRBV4-3 and J usage is TRBJ2-5, with 9 bases identical to TRBD1. The CDR3 consists of 16 residues. Trimming cost V 2 bases and J 3 bases; bases outside gene matches: 7. Germline V CDR1 and CDR2: LGHNA, YSLEER. The CDR3 DNA is TGCGCCAGCAGCCAAAAAGCGGGACAGGGAAAAGAGACCCAGTACTTC. Protein: CASSQKAGQGKETQYF.